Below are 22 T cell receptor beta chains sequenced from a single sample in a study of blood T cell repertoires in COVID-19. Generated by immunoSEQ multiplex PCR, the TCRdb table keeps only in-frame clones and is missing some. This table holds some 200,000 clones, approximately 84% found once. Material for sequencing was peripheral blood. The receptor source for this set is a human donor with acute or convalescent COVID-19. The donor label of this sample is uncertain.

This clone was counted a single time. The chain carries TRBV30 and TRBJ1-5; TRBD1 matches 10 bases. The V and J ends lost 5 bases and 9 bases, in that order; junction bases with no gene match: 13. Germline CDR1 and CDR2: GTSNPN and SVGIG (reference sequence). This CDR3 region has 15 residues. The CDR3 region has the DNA TGTGCCTGGGCCAAAGGACAGGGGGGTACTAGGCCCCAGCATTTT. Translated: CAWAKGQGGTRPQHF.

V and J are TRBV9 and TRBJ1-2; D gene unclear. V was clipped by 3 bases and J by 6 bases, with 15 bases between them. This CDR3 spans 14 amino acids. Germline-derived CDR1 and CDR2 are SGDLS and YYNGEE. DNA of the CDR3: TGTGCCAGCAGCGCGGAGCGGGAGTTTGATGGCTACACCTTC. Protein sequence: CASSAEREFDGYTF.

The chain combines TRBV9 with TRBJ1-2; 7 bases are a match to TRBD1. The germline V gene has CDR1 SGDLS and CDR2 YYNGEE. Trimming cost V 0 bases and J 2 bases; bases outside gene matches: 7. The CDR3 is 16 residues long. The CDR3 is CASSVGGTAPNYGYTF. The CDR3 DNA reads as TGTGCCAGCAGCGTAGGAGGGACAGCTCCGAACTATGGCTACACCTTC.

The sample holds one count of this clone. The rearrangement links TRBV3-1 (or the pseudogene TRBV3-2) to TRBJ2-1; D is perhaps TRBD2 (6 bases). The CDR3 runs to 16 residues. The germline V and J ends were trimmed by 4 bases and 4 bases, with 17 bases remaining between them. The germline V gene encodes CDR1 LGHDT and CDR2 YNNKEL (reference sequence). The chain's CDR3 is CASSPGQRTTYNEQFF. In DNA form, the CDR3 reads TGTGCCAGCAGCCCGGGCCAGCGGACTACATACAATGAGCAGTTCTTC.

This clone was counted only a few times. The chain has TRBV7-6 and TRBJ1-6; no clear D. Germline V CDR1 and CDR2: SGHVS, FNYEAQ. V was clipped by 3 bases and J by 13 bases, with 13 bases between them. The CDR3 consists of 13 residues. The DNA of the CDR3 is TGTGCCAGCAGCTTCAGAGGCGATGGCCCCCTCCACTTT. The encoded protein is CASSFRGDGPLHF.

The CDR3 sequence is CASSQGYTSGSYEQYF. In nucleotides, the CDR3 is TGCGCCAGCAGCCAAGGGTATACTAGCGGGAGTTACGAGCAGTACTTC. The chain uses TRBV4-3 and TRBJ2-7; 11 bases map to TRBD2. The CDR3 loop spans 16 amino acids. Germline assignment: CDR1 LGHNA and CDR2 YSLEER. J was trimmed by 4 bases and V by 1 base; bases with no gene match: 6.

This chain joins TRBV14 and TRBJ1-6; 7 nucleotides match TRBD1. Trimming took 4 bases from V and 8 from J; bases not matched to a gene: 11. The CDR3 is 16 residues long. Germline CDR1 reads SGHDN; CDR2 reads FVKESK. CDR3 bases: TGTGCCAGCAGCCGGCGACAGGGTCAATTCGATTCACCCCTCCACTTT. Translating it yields CASSRRQGQFDSPLHF.

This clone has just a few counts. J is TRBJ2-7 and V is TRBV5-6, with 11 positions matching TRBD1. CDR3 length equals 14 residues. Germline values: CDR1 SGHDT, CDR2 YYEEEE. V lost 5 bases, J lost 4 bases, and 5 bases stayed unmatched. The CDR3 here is CASSPGTGGYEQYF. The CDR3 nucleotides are TGTGCCAGCAGTCCCGGGACAGGGGGTTACGAGCAGTACTTC. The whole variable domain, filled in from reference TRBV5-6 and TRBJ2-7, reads DAGVTQSPTHLIKTRGQQVTLRCSPKSGHDTVSWYQQALGQGPQFIFQYYEEEERQRGNFPDRFSGHQFPNYSSELNVNALLLGDSALYLCASSPGTGGYEQYFGPGTRLTVT.

This CDR3 reads CAWSVRGAEAFF. CDR3 in DNA: TGTGCCTGGAGTGTAAGGGGCGCTGAAGCTTTCTTT. The rearrangement joins TRBV30 to TRBJ1-1, with a weak D call TRBD1 (5 bases). V lost 0 bases and J 6 bases, leaving 8 bases between the germline ends. Looked up from germline, CDR1 is GTSNPN and CDR2 is SVGIG (reference sequence). The CDR3 is 12 amino acids.

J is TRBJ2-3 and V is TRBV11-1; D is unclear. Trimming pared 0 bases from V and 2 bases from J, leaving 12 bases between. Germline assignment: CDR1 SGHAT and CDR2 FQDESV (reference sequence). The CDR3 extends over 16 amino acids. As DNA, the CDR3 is TGTGCCAGCAGCTTAGCAGGCGGTCGCGCCACAGATACGCAGTATTTT. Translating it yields CASSLAGGRATDTQYF.

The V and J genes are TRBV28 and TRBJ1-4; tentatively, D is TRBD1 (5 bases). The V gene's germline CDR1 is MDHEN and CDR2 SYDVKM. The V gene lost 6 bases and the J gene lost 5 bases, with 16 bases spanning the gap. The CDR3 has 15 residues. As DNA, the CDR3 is TGTGCCAGCAGCCTGGGGGGATCTCGAAATGAAAAACTGTTTTTT. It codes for CASSLGGSRNEKLFF.

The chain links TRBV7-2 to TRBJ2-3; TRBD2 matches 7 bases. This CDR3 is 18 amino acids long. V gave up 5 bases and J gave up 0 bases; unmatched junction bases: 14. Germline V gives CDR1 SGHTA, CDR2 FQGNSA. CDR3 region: CASSRASGAMTSTDTQYF. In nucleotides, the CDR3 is TGTGCCAGCAGCAGAGCTAGCGGAGCAATGACTAGCACAGATACGCAGTATTTT. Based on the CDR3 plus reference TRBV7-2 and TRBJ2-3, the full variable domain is GAGVSQSPSNKVTEKGKDVELRCDPISGHTALYWYRQSLGQGLEFLIYFQGNSAPDKSGLPSDRFSAERTGGSVSTLTIQRTQQEDSAVYLCASSRASGAMTSTDTQYFGPGTRLTVL.

The CDR3: CAWRDRGRLYNSPLHF. CDR3 in DNA: TGTGCCTGGAGGGACAGGGGGCGACTTTATAATTCACCCCTCCACTTT. The V and J genes are TRBV30 and TRBJ1-6; 11 bases line up with TRBD1. The CDR3 runs 16 residues. J lost 4 bases, V lost 3 bases, and 5 bases had no gene match. Germline lookup yields CDR1 GTSNPN and CDR2 SVGIG (reference sequence).

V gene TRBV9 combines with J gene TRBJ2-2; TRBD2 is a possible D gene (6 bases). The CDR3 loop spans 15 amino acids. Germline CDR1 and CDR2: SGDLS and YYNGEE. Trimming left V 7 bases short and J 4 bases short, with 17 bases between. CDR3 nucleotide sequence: TGTGCCAGCTCTCAAGTCGGGGGTATCACCGGGGAGCTGTTTTTT. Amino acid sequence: CASSQVGGITGELFF.

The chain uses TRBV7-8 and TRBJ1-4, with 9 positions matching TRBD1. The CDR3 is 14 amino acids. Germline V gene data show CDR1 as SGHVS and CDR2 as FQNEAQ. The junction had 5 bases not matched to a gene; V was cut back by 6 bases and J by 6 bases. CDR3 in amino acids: CASSFGTGYEKLFF. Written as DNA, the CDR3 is TGTGCCAGCAGTTTCGGGACAGGGTATGAAAAACTGTTTTTT.

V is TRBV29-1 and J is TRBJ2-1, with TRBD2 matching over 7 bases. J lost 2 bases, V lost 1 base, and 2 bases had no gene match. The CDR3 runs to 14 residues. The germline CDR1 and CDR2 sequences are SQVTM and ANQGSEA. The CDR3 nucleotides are TGCAGCGTTGAAGGGGCGGGAGCCTACAATGAGCAGTTCTTC. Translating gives CSVEGAGAYNEQFF.

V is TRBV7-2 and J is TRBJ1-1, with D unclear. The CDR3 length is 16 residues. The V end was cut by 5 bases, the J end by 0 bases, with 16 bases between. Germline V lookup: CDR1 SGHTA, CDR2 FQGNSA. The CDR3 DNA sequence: TGTGCCAGCAGCCCCCCTACCTTCGGGTTGAACACTGAAGCTTTCTTT. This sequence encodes CASSPPTFGLNTEAFF.

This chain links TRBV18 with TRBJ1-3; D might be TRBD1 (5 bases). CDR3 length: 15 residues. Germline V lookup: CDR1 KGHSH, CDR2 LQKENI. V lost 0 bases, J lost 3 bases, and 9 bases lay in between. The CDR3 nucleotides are TGTGCCAGCTCACCACCTTCAGGGCTTGGAAACACCATATATTTT. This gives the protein CASSPPSGLGNTIYF.

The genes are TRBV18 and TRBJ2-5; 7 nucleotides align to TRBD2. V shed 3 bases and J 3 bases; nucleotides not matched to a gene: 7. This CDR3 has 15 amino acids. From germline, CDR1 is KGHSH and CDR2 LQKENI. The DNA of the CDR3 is TGTGCCAGCTCACCCGTACTAGCGCTGAAAGAGACCCAGTACTTC. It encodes CASSPVLALKETQYF.

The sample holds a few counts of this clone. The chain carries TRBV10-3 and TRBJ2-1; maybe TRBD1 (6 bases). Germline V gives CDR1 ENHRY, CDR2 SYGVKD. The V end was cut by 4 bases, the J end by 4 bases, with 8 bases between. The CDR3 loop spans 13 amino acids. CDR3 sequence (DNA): TGTGCCATCAGTGTCACAGGGTACAATGAGCAGTTCTTC. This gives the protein CAISVTGYNEQFF.

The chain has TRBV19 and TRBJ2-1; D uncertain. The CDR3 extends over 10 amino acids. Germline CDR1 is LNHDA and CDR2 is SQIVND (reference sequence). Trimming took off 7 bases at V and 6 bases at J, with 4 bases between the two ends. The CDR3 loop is CASTFNEQFF. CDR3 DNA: TGTGCCAGTACATTCAATGAGCAGTTCTTC.

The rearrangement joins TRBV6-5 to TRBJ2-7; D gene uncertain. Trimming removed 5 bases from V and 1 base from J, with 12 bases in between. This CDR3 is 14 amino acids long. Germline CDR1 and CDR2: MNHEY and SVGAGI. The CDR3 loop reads CASSQNYDSYEQYF. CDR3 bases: TGTGCCAGCAGTCAAAACTATGATTCCTACGAGCAGTACTTC.